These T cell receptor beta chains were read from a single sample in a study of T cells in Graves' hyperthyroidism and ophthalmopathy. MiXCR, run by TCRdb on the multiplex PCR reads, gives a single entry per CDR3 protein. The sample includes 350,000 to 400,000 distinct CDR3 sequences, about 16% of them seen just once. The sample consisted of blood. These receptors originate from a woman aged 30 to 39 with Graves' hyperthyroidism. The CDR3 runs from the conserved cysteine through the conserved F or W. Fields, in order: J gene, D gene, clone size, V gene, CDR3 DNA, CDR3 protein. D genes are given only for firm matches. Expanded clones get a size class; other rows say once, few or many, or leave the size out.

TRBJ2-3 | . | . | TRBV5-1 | TGCGCCAGCAGCTTAGTCTTCGCGGCGGGGAATACGCAGTATTTT | CASSLVFAAGNTQYF
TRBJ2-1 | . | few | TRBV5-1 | TGCGCCAGCAGCTTGGACTACCTAGAAAACAATGAGCAGTTCTTC | CASSLDYLENNEQFF
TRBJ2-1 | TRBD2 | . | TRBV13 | TGTGCCAGCAGCCCCGGGACTAGCGGGGCGGATGAGCAGTTCTTC | CASSPGTSGADEQFF
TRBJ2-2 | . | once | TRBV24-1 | TGTGCCACCAGTGATGCAGGGTTTACCGGGGAGCTGTTTTTT | CATSDAGFTGELFF
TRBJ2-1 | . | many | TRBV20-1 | TGCAGTGCTGCCTCGAGGACTACCTACAATGAGCAGTTCTTC | CSAASRTTYNEQFF
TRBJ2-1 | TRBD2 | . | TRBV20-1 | TGCAGTGCCTATCCTTGGGGTTTTTATAGCGGGACGAAGGGCGGTGAGCAGTTCTTC | CSAYPWGFYSGTKGGEQFF
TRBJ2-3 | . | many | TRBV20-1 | TGCAGTGCGTCACCGGGCGGAGATACGCAGTATTTT | CSASPGGDTQYF
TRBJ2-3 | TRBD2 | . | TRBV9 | TGTGCCAGCAGCGTGACGGGACTAGCGGCAAGAACAGATACGCAGTATTTT | CASSVTGLAARTDTQYF
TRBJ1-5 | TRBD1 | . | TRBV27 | TGTGCCAGCAGTTTTACGGCCCAAGGCAGGGGGCGCGTTCGGCTCGATCAGCCCCAGCATTTT | CASSFTAQGRGRVRLDQPQHF
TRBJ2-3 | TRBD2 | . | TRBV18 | TGTGCCAGCTCACCGGGACTAGCGGGAGTGGGCACAGATACGCAGTATTTT | CASSPGLAGVGTDTQYF
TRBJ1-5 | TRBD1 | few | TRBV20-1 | TGCAGTGCAATGACAGGGGTAAGCAATCAGCCCCAGCATTTT | CSAMTGVSNQPQHF
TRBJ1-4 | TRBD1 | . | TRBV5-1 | TGCGCCAGCAGTCCTTGGGGACAGAATAATGAAAAACTGTTTTTT | CASSPWGQNNEKLFF
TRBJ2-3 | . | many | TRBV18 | TGTGCCAGCTCACCACGGGGCATGAGGGGCACAGATACGCAGTATTTT | CASSPRGMRGTDTQYF
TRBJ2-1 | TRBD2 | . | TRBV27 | TGTGCCAGCAGTTTCTCTAGCGGAGATAACAATGAGCAGTTCTTC | CASSFSSGDNNEQFF
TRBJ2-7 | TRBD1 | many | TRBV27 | TGTGCCAGCAGAGTTGGACAGGGTAACGACGAGCAGTACTTC | CASRVGQGNDEQYF
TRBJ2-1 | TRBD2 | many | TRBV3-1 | TGTGCCAGCAGCCAAGATCTTGCTAGCGGGATTGGGAATGAGCAGTTCTTC | CASSQDLASGIGNEQFF
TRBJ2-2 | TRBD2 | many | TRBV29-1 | TGCAGCGTTGTCCTGGCTAGCGGGAGGGCCTGGGCCCCCGGGGAGCTGTTTTTT | CSVVLASGRAWAPGELFF
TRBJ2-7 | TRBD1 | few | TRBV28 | TGTGCCAGCAGTAAAAGGCCCCAGGGGGTATACGAGCAGTACTTC | CASSKRPQGVYEQYF
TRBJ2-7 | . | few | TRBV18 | TGTGCCAGCTCACCAGGGGCGAAGGGTCCCTACGAGCAGTACTTC | CASSPGAKGPYEQYF
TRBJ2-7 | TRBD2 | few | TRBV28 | TGTGCCAGCAGTCAAACCTCACTAGCGGGCTACGAGCAGTACTTC | CASSQTSLAGYEQYF
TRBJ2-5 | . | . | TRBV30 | TGTGCCTGGAGAAGAGGGAAGGGAGAGACCCAGTACTTC | CAWRRGKGETQYF
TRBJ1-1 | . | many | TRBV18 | TGTGCCAGCTCACCAGAATTTATAACTGAAGCTTTCTTT | CASSPEFITEAFF